The clone carrying this TCR beta chain showed up just once. Its antigen is as yet unknown. Between the trimmed V and J ends, which lost 1 base and 1 base, there was a span of 14 bases. Germline CDR1 is LGHDT and CDR2 is YNNKEL (reference sequence). The CDR3 consists of 17 residues. For the second PCR, which ran for roughly 6 to 11 cycles, a sample-barcoded 5' primer and a J-beta primer mix were used. Every molecule of cDNA carried a tag from a template-switch adaptor with 12 random nucleotides. One entry per CDR3 protein, called by TCRdb with MiXCR from the 5' RACE reads. The data contain fewer than 2 million distinct CDR3 sequences, approximately 39% of them singletons. The sample comes from a study of blood T cells in healthy people across ages. General observations from the study: Long-lived donors carried more naive CD4+ cells and greater diversity than aged donors.

The specimen sequenced was blood. The chain links TRBV3-1 to TRBJ2-1; D perhaps matches TRBD2 (6 bases). This TCR was recovered from a human donor in good health. This CDR3 is CASSQGGSGLSYNEQFF. As DNA, the CDR3 is TGTGCCAGCAGCCAAGGGGGTAGCGGCCTTTCCTACAATGAGCAGTTCTTC.